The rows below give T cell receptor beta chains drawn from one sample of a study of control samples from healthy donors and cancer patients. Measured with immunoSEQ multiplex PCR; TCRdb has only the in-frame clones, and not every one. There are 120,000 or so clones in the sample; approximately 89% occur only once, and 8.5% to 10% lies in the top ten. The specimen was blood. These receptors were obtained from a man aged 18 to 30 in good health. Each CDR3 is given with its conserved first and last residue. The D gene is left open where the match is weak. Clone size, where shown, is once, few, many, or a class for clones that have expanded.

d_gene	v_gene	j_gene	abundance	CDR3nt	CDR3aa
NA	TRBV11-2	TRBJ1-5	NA	TGTGCCAGCAGTCCGTCGGGAGGGCTTCAGCCCCAGCATTTT	CASSPSGGLQPQHF
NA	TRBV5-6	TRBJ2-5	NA	TGTGCCAGCAGTCAGAAAGGGAGAACGGGGGAGACCCAGTACTTC	CASSQKGRTGETQYF
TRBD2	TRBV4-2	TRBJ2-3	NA	TGTGCCAGCAGCCCCGGGACTAGCGGGGGGGCAGATACGCAGTATTTT	CASSPGTSGGADTQYF
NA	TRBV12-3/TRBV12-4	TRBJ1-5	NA	TGTGCCAGCAGTCAGGATCGAGCCCAGCATTTT	CASSQDRAQHF
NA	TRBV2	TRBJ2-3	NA	TGTGCCAGCAGTGAAGGGATCCCAGATACGCAGTATTTT	CASSEGIPDTQYF
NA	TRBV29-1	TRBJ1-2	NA	TGCAGCGTTCTCCGGGACAACTATGGCTACACCTTC	CSVLRDNYGYTF
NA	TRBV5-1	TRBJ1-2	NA	TGCGCCAGCAGCTTGGACCCCGGGACGGCTTCCACCTTC	CASSLDPGTASTF
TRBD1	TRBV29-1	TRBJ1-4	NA	TGCAGCGCCGAAGACAGGGGTAGTAATGAAAAACTGTTTTTT	CSAEDRGSNEKLFF
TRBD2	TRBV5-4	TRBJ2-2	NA	TGTGCCAGCAGCGGGCTAGCGGGGGTTACCGGGGAGCTGTTTTTT	CASSGLAGVTGELFF
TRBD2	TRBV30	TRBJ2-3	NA	TGTGCCTGGACAATTAGCGGGGGGGCACCCCCAGATACGCAGTATTTT	CAWTISGGAPPDTQYF
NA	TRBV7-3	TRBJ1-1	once	TGTGCCAGCAGCTTATTATCCGTAAACACTGAAGCTTTCTTT	CASSLLSVNTEAFF
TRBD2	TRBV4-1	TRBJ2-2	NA	TGCGCCAGCAGCCAAGTCCTCCCAGCGGGGGGACCGAACACCGGGGAGCTGTTTTTT	CASSQVLPAGGPNTGELFF
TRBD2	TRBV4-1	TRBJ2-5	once	TGCGCCAGCAGCCAATTCAGCGGGGGGATTCAAGAGACCCAGTACTTC	CASSQFSGGIQETQYF
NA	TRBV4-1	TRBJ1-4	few	TGCGCCAGCAGCCAAGTTCAAGAACAGCCCGAAAAACTGTTTTTT	CASSQVQEQPEKLFF
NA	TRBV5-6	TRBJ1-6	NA	TGTGCCAGCAGCTTGGAGCTTACAGGGCAATCACCCCTCCACTTT	CASSLELTGQSPLHF
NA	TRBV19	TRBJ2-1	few	TGTGCCAGTAGTATTAACAGGGTTAATGAGCAGTTCTTC	CASSINRVNEQFF